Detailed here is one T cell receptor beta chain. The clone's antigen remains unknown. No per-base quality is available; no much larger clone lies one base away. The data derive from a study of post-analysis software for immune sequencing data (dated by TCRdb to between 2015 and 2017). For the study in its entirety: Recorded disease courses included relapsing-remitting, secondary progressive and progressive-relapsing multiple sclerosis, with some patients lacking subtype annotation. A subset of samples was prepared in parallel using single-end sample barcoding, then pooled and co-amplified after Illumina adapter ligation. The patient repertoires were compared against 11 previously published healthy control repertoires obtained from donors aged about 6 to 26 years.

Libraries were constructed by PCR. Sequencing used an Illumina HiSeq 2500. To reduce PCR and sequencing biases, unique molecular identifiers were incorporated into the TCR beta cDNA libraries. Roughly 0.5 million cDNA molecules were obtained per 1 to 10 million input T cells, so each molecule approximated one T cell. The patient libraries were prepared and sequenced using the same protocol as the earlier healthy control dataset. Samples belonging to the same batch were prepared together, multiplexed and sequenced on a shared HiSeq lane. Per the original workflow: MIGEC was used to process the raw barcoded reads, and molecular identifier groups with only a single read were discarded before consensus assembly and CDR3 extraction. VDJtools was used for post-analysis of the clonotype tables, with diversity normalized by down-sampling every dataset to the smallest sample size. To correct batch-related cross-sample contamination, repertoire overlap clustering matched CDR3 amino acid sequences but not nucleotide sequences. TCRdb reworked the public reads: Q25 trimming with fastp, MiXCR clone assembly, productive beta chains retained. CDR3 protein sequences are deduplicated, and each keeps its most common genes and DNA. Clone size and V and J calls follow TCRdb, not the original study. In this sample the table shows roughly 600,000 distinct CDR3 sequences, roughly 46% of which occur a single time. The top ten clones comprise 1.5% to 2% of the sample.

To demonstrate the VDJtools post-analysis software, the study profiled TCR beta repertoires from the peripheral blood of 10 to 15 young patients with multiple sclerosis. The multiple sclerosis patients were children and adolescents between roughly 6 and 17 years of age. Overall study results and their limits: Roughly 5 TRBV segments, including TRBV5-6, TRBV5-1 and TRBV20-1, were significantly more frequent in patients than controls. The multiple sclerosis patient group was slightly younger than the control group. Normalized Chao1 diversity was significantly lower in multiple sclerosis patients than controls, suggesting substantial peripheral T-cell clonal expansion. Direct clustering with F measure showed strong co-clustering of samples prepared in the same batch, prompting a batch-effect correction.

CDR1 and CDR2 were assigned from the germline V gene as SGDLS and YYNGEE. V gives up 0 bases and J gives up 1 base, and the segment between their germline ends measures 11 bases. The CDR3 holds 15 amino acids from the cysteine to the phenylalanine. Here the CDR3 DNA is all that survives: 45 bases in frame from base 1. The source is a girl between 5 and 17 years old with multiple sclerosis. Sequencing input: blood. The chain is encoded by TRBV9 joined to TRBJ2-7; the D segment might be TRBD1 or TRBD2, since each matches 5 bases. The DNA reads TGTGCCAGCAGCGTAGGGGGGATGGATTCCTACGAGCAGTACTTC. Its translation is CASSVGGMDSYEQYF.